Below are 10 T cell receptor beta chains sequenced from a single sample in a study of T cells after yellow fever vaccination. MiXCR, applied by TCRdb to the 5' RACE reads, yields one record per CDR3 protein. This sample yields just under 600,000 distinct CDR3 sequences, of which approximately 13% are seen a single time; 11% to 15% belongs to the top ten. This specimen was PBMCs, taken on the day of the yellow fever booster vaccination. The receptors were gathered from a man aged 25 to 45 who received the YFV17D yellow fever vaccine.

This clonotype was observed a few times. The chain has TRBV7-8 and TRBJ2-3; TRBD1 matches at 10 bases. J gave up 0 bases and V 7 bases, and 13 bases lay outside the gene matches. Germline CDR1 and CDR2: SGHVS and FQNEAQ. The CDR3 has 18 amino acids. The CDR3 loop reads CASTFPGQGPISTDTQYF. In DNA, the CDR3 is TGTGCCAGCACCTTCCCGGGACAGGGGCCAATTAGCACAGATACGCAGTATTTT. The full variable domain, in which reference TRBV7-8 and TRBJ2-3 provide the parts outside the CDR3, is GAGVSQSPRYKVAKRGQDVALRCDPISGHVSLFWYQQALGQGPEFLTYFQNEAQLDKSGLPSDRFFAERPEGSVSTLKIQRTQQEDSAVYLCASTFPGQGPISTDTQYFGPGTRLTVL.

This clonotype was found a few times. The chain is built from TRBV20-1 and TRBJ2-1, with unresolved D. Germline CDR1 reads DFQATT; CDR2 reads SNEGSKA (reference sequence). Trimming pared 6 bases from V and 6 bases from J, leaving 12 bases between. The CDR3 is made up of 12 amino acids. In nucleotides, the CDR3 is TGCAGTGCCCAATCAAGCTCCAATGAGCAGTTCTTC. This encodes CSAQSSSNEQFF.

This clonotype was detected a few times. The CDR3 is CASTGRDWPYEQYF. DNA of the CDR3: TGTGCCAGCACCGGGCGGGATTGGCCCTACGAGCAGTACTTC. This chain connects TRBV6-1 to TRBJ2-7; maybe TRBD2 (6 bases). V was cut by 7 bases and J by 2 bases, with 15 bases left in between. CDR3 length equals 14 residues. Germline CDR1 MNHNS, CDR2 SASEGT.

This rearrangement joins TRBV6-2 or TRBV6-3 to TRBJ2-7; D is unresolved. Germline lookup yields CDR1 MNHEY and CDR2 SVGEGT. CDR3 length: 12 amino acids. Trimming stripped 6 bases from V and 3 bases from J, with 9 bases between. This CDR3 reads CASRWTDYEQYF. CDR3 coding DNA: TGTGCCAGCAGATGGACGGACTACGAGCAGTACTTC.

V usage is TRBV20-1 and J usage is TRBJ2-7; D remains ambiguous. The V end lost 0 bases, the J end lost 2 bases, and 8 bases lay between the germline ends. The CDR3 totals 13 residues. Per germline, CDR1 DFQATT and CDR2 SNEGSKA (reference sequence). The CDR3 nucleotides read TGCAGTGCTAGAGATCAGGAGACCTACGAGCAGTACTTC. It yields the protein CSARDQETYEQYF.

The V gene is TRBV19, the J gene TRBJ1-1; D remains ambiguous. This CDR3 has 14 amino acids. CDR1 LNHDA and CDR2 SQIVND come from the germline V gene (reference sequence). V lost 4 bases to trimming and J lost 4 bases, with 13 bases between them. The CDR3: CASSSRGTGTEAFF. As DNA, the CDR3 is TGTGCCAGTAGTAGTCGGGGTACGGGCACTGAAGCTTTCTTT. The whole variable domain, remainder taken from reference TRBV19 and TRBJ1-1, is DGGITQSPKYLFRKEGQNVTLSCEQNLNHDAMYWYRQDPGQGLRLIYYSQIVNDFQKGDIAEGYSVSREKKESFPLTVTSAQKNPTAFYLCASSSRGTGTEAFFGQGTRLTVV.

This clonotype was seen only a few times. The V gene is TRBV7-2, the J gene TRBJ2-5, with D unresolved. The CDR3 loop spans 11 amino acids. The germline gives CDR1 SGHTA, CDR2 FQGNSA. V was shortened by 5 bases and J by 9 bases, with 10 bases between the two germline ends. The CDR3 DNA reads as TGTGCCAGCAGCCACCAGAGCCCCCAGTACTTC. This codes for CASSHQSPQYF. The full variable domain, its missing parts supplied by reference TRBV7-2 and TRBJ2-5, is GAGVSQSPSNKVTEKGKDVELRCDPISGHTALYWYRQSLGQGLEFLIYFQGNSAPDKSGLPSDRFSAERTGGSVSTLTIQRTQQEDSAVYLCASSHQSPQYFGPGTRLLVL.

Ten or more counts support this clonotype. CDR3 region: CSVASGGLNTEAFF. CDR3 DNA sequence: TGCAGCGTAGCCTCAGGGGGCCTAAACACTGAAGCTTTCTTT. The genes are TRBV29-1 and TRBJ1-1; the match to TRBD1 covers 8 bases. Unmatched junction bases numbered 8, after V lost 6 bases and J lost 2 bases. CDR1 is SQVTM, CDR2 ANQGSEA, per germline. The CDR3 runs to 14 residues.

The rearrangement links TRBV28 to TRBJ2-1, with a weak D call TRBD2 (5 bases). The CDR3 consists of 12 residues. Per germline, CDR1 MDHEN and CDR2 SYDVKM. V lost 5 bases and J 12 bases, leaving 14 bases between the germline ends. The CDR3 protein is CASSPEARGQFF. CDR3 sequence (DNA): TGTGCCAGCAGTCCCGAGGCTCGGGGGCAGTTCTTC.

In this sample, this clonotype turned up a few times. The J gene is TRBJ2-7, the V gene TRBV29-1; D is possibly TRBD1 (6 bases). The V gene's germline CDR1 is SQVTM and CDR2 ANQGSEA. CDR3 size: 11 residues. Between the trimmed V and J ends, which lost 3 bases and 4 bases, there was a span of 7 bases. CDR3 coding DNA: TGCAGCGTTGAGACAGGTTACGAGCAGTACTTC. This encodes CSVETGYEQYF.